The 27 T cell receptor beta chains presented below share a single source sample, sequenced in a study of T cell changes during pregnancy in multiple sclerosis. TCRdb's copy holds only in-frame clones and misses some; the assay was immunoSEQ multiplex PCR. Of 50,000 to 65,000 clones listed, over 95% are singletons. This specimen consisted of CD8+ T cells from peripheral blood mononuclear cells, obtained after pregnancy. Receptors originate from a female donor with multiple sclerosis, enrolled in a pregnancy study.

The sample holds one count of this clone. The chain combines TRBV19 with TRBJ1-4; no reliable D call. V was pared by 3 bases and J by 4 bases, with 15 bases between. There are 16 residues in the CDR3. Germline V lookup: CDR1 LNHDA, CDR2 SQIVND (reference sequence). The CDR3 loop reads CASSIAFGGYNEKLFF. As DNA, the CDR3 is TGTGCCAGTAGTATTGCATTCGGTGGTTATAATGAAAAACTGTTTTTT.

The chain couples TRBV4-3 to TRBJ2-1; D unclear. CDR1 and CDR2 from the germline V gene are LGHNA and YSLEER. V lost 0 bases to trimming and J lost 7 bases, with 13 bases between them. The CDR3 runs to 15 residues. The CDR3 is CASSQDRRSLNEQFF. The DNA for the CDR3 is TGCGCCAGCAGCCAAGATCGCCGTAGCCTAAATGAGCAGTTCTTC.

This chain links TRBV2 with TRBJ2-1; D perhaps matches TRBD2 (5 bases). CDR3 size: 19 residues. Between the trimmed V and J ends, which lost 4 bases and 2 bases, there was a span of 24 bases. CDR1 and CDR2 from the germline V gene are SNHLY and FYNNEI. The DNA for the CDR3 is TGTGCCAGCAGTGTTGATTTTGTGTCTAGCCGTAAGACCTACAATGAGCAGTTCTTC. Protein sequence: CASSVDFVSSRKTYNEQFF.

This sequence joins TRBV7-9 and TRBJ2-5; D might be TRBD2 (6 bases). CDR1 is SEHNR, CDR2 FQNEAQ, per germline (reference sequence). The V and J ends lost 2 bases and 7 bases respectively, with 20 bases between them. CDR3 length equals 16 residues. The CDR3 DNA reads TGTGCCAGCAGCTTACCCTTCTCGGGGGTCAAGGGGACCCAGTACTTC. This translates into CASSLPFSGVKGTQYF.

The rearrangement uses TRBV9 and TRBJ1-1; D not certain. CDR1 is SGDLS, CDR2 YYNGEE, per germline. The germline V and J ends were trimmed by 0 bases and 8 bases, with 11 bases remaining between them. The CDR3 contains 13 residues. As DNA, the CDR3 is TGTGCCAGCAGCGTAGACTTCGGGGAAGAAGCTTTCTTT. Amino acids: CASSVDFGEEAFF. The whole variable domain, filled in from reference TRBV9 and TRBJ1-1, reads DSGVTQTPKHLITATGQRVTLRCSPRSGDLSVYWYQQSLDQGLQFLIQYYNGEERAKGNILERFSAQQFPDLHSELNLSSLELGDSALYFCASSVDFGEEAFFGQGTRLTVV.

This sequence joins TRBV9 and TRBJ2-7, with TRBD1 matching 9 bases. There are 15 residues in the CDR3. The germline V gene has CDR1 SGDLS and CDR2 YYNGEE. Losses at the gene ends were 4 bases for V and 5 bases for J; bases not matched to a gene: 10. In DNA, the CDR3 is TGTGCCAGCAGCCCAACAGGGGGCCCCCCCGACGAGCAGTACTTC. Translated, it gives CASSPTGGPPDEQYF.

The chain employs TRBV9 and TRBJ1-3; D is perhaps TRBD1 (6 bases). The CDR3 is 16 amino acids. Germline loops: CDR1 SGDLS, CDR2 YYNGEE. V lost 0 bases to trimming and J lost 0 bases, with 10 bases between them. The CDR3 region has the DNA TGTGCCAGCAGCGTAGAAGGGGGGGCCTCTGGAAACACCATATATTTT. This encodes CASSVEGGASGNTIYF.

V gene TRBV5-1 combines with J gene TRBJ1-4; D gene ambiguous. V was cut by 0 bases and J by 5 bases, with 14 bases left in between. The CDR3 totals 16 residues. Germline assignment: CDR1 SGHRS and CDR2 YFSETQ. CDR3 coding DNA: TGCGCCAGCAGCTTGGCCGGGAGCGGAACGAATGAAAAACTGTTTTTT. This codes for CASSLAGSGTNEKLFF.

The chain carries TRBV7-9 and TRBJ2-2; 7 bases map to TRBD2. From germline, CDR1 is SEHNR and CDR2 FQNEAQ (reference sequence). J was trimmed by 1 base and V by 1 base; bases with no gene match: 3. The CDR3 length is 16 residues. DNA of the CDR3: TGTGCCAGCAGCTTAGTACCTAGCGGGAACACCGGGGAGCTGTTTTTT. Its protein product is CASSLVPSGNTGELFF.

The chain uses TRBV30 and TRBJ2-1; 7 nucleotides agree with TRBD2. CDR1 GTSNPN and CDR2 SVGIG come from the germline V gene (reference sequence). V lost 4 bases and J lost 5; bases outside the gene matches: 5. The CDR3 totals 13 residues. This chain's CDR3 is CAWTSGANNEQFF. The CDR3 DNA reads as TGTGCCTGGACTAGCGGAGCAAACAATGAGCAGTTCTTC. The whole variable domain, remainder taken from reference TRBV30 and TRBJ2-1, is SQTIHQWPATLVQPVGSPLSLECTVEGTSNPNLYWYRQAAGRGLQLLFYSVGIGQISSEVPQNLSASRPQDRQFILSSKKLLLSDSGFYLCAWTSGANNEQFFGPGTRLTVL.

The rearrangement uses TRBV4-1 and TRBJ2-7; 11 positions match TRBD2. CDR1 is MGHRA and CDR2 is YSYEKL in the germline V gene. CDR3 length: 15 amino acids. Trimming took 1 base from V and 7 from J; bases not matched to a gene: 6. As DNA, the CDR3 is TGCGCCAGCAGCCAAGTAGCGGGAGGGCCTGGGGAGCAGTACTTC. Translating it yields CASSQVAGGPGEQYF.

The J gene is TRBJ2-7, the V gene TRBV28; 8 bases fit TRBD2. CDR3 size: 15 residues. Trimming at V came to 6 bases and at J to 1 base, leaving 8 bases not matched to a gene. Germline V gene data show CDR1 as MDHEN and CDR2 as SYDVKM. The DNA of the CDR3 is TGTGCCAGCAGAATAAGCGGGGGAGCTTCCTACGAGCAGTACTTC. Amino acid sequence: CASRISGGASYEQYF.

The chain has TRBV19 and TRBJ1-2, with D possibly being TRBD1 (5 bases). Germline V lookup: CDR1 LNHDA, CDR2 SQIVND (reference sequence). This CDR3 is built from 13 residues. V was clipped by 6 bases and J by 0 bases, with 8 bases between them. CDR3 nucleotide sequence: TGTGCCAGTAGGGGGGGACCTAACTATGGCTACACCTTC. Residues: CASRGGPNYGYTF.

The chain links TRBV2 to TRBJ2-3; unclear D gene. CDR3 length: 16 residues. The V end was cut by 3 bases, the J end by 7 bases, with 20 bases between. Germline loops: CDR1 SNHLY, CDR2 FYNNEI. CDR3 sequence (DNA): TGTGCCAGCAGTGAGAGTGAAGGAGTAAAAAAATATACGCAGTATTTT. This encodes CASSESEGVKKYTQYF.

This clone was recorded once. V is TRBV7-8 and J is TRBJ2-3, with D possibly TRBD2 on 5 matching bases. The CDR3 contains 15 residues. V shed 2 bases and J shed 14 bases, with 23 bases lying between them. In germline, CDR1 is SGHVS, CDR2 FQNEAQ. The CDR3 bases are TGTGCCAGCAGCTTATTGGATTCAGGCCGGGATCCGACGTATTTT. Encoded protein: CASSLLDSGRDPTYF.

DNA of the CDR3: TGTGCCAGCAGACCTACAGGGGGCAGCGAGCAGTTCTTC. Protein: CASRPTGGSEQFF. The chain joins TRBV28 to TRBJ2-1, with 9 bases lining up with TRBD1. V lost 6 bases, J lost 10 bases, and 7 bases stayed unmatched. Germline lookup yields CDR1 MDHEN and CDR2 SYDVKM. The CDR3 runs 13 residues.

The chain carries TRBV5-6 and TRBJ2-3; TRBD2 matches at 7 bases. Looked up from germline, CDR1 is SGHDT and CDR2 is YYEEEE. J lost 6 bases, V lost 0 bases, and 10 bases had no gene match. There are 16 residues in the CDR3. CDR3 protein: CASSLGGLPHRDTQYF. CDR3 nucleotide sequence: TGTGCCAGCAGCTTGGGGGGACTACCTCACAGGGATACGCAGTATTTT.

The V call is TRBV5-4, the J call TRBJ1-1, with unresolved D. Trimming took off 3 bases at V and 4 bases at J, with 16 bases between the two ends. Germline CDR1 is SGHNT and CDR2 is YYREEE (reference sequence). The CDR3 runs to 15 residues. The CDR3 coding sequence is TGTGCCAGCAGCTCCCTTGGGAGGAGTGGCACTGAAGCTTTCTTT. Translated, it gives CASSSLGRSGTEAFF.

The chain has TRBV9 and TRBJ1-1; D is unclear. Germline CDR1 is SGDLS and CDR2 is YYNGEE. The CDR3 covers 12 residues. V shed 4 bases and J shed 3 bases, with 7 bases lying between them. CDR3: CASSPGDTEAFF. The CDR3 region has the DNA TGTGCCAGCAGCCCCGGGGACACTGAAGCTTTCTTT.

The V gene is TRBV25-1, the J gene TRBJ1-1, with 8 bases that match TRBD1. Trimming took 5 bases from V and 1 from J; bases not matched to a gene: 6. This CDR3 contains 15 residues. Germline V gene data show CDR1 as MGHDK and CDR2 as SYGVNS. CDR3 DNA: TGTGCCAGCAGTTCTGGAACAGGGGGGAACACTGAAGCTTTCTTT. Residues: CASSSGTGGNTEAFF.

This clone was found once. The chain's CDR3 is CASSLRAGISYEQYF. The CDR3 region has the DNA TGTGCCAGCAGTCTAAGGGCGGGTATTTCCTACGAGCAGTACTTC. The chain combines TRBV28 with TRBJ2-7; possibly TRBD2 for D (5 bases). CDR1 and CDR2 (germline): MDHEN, SYDVKM. Trimming cost V 5 bases and J 1 base, with 15 bases left between them. The CDR3 runs 15 residues. The variable domain in full, with the rest retrieved from reference TRBV28 and TRBJ2-7, is DVKVTQSSRYLVKRTGEKVFLECVQDMDHENMFWYRQDPGLGLRLIYFSYDVKMKEKGDIPEGYSVSREKKERFSLILESASTNQTSMYLCASSLRAGISYEQYFGPGTRLTVT.

The rearrangement uses TRBV4-1 and TRBJ2-3, with TRBD2 identical over 9 bases. Germline lookup yields CDR1 MGHRA and CDR2 YSYEKL. The CDR3 totals 15 residues. The J segment lost 4 bases and the V segment lost 4 bases, leaving 6 bases of the junction unmatched. The CDR3 coding sequence is TGCGCCAGCAGCCTGATAGCGGGAGCCCCAGATACGCAGTATTTT. It encodes CASSLIAGAPDTQYF.

This sequence joins TRBV11-3 and TRBJ2-7; perhaps TRBD2 as D (6 bases). V lost 3 bases and J lost 2, with 14 bases in between. The CDR3 has 15 residues. Looked up from germline, CDR1 is SGHNT and CDR2 is YENEEA. This CDR3 is CASSLGLARTYEQYF. CDR3 bases: TGTGCCAGCAGCTTGGGGCTAGCGCGAACCTACGAGCAGTACTTC. Full variable domain (rest looked up from reference TRBV11-3 and TRBJ2-7): EAGVVQSPRYKIIEKKQPVAFWCNPISGHNTLYWYLQNLGQGPELLIRYENEEAVDDSQLPKDRFSAERLKGVDSTLKIQPAELGDSAVYLCASSLGLARTYEQYFGPGTRLTVT.

The sample holds one count of this clone. The rearrangement joins TRBV7-6 to TRBJ2-1; 7 positions agree with TRBD2. The CDR3 has 15 residues. With V trimmed by 4 bases and J by 13 bases, 16 bases remained unmatched. The germline V gene has CDR1 SGHVS and CDR2 FNYEAQ. In nucleotides, the CDR3 is TGTGCCAGCAGCTCCTCATGGGAGGCGGGAGATGGCCAGTTCTTC. Its protein product is CASSSSWEAGDGQFF.

This clone came up once. The chain joins TRBV27 to TRBJ2-5, with 12 bases matching TRBD2. The germline V gene has CDR1 MNHEY and CDR2 SMNVEV (reference sequence). The CDR3 has 19 residues. V was clipped by 1 base and J by 0 bases; unmatched bases: 9. In DNA form, the CDR3 reads TGTGCCAGCAGTTTATTGGCTGGACTAGCGGGGAGGTACCAAGAGACCCAGTACTTC. Residues: CASSLLAGLAGRYQETQYF.

The chain recombines TRBV5-4 with TRBJ2-7; 9 bases line up with TRBD2. This CDR3 is 14 amino acids long. Per the germline V gene, CDR1 is SGHNT and CDR2 is YYREEE (reference sequence). The trim removed 0 bases at V and 4 bases at J, leaving 2 bases unmatched. Here the CDR3 DNA reads TGTGCCAGCAGCTTGGTAGCGGGAGAGTACGAGCAGTACTTC. Translating it yields CASSLVAGEYEQYF.

The rearrangement uses TRBV21-1 and TRBJ2-1; the table's D call, TRBD1, was not checked against the DNA. TRBV21-1 is listed as a pseudogene. The CDR3 has 16 residues. In nucleotides, the CDR3 is TGTGCCAGCAGCAAAGCCCAGGGGATGAGGCACAATGAGCAGTTCTTC. Amino acids: CASSKAQGMRHNEQFF.